This T cell receptor beta chain is drawn from a study of CD8+CD57+ T cells in acquired aplastic anemia. The TCR beta profiling, which covered VDJ combination and CDR3 sequence, was carried out using genomic DNA as the template. TCRdb fed the reads into MiXCR, producing one record per CDR3 protein. The sample holds 35,000 to 50,000 distinct CDR3 sequences, 68% seen once. The CDR3 totals 15 residues. The V gene's germline CDR1 is LNHDA and CDR2 SQIVND (reference sequence). Trimming at V came to 3 bases and at J to 2 bases, leaving 5 bases not matched to a gene. Source material: sorted CD4+, CD8+, or CD8+CD57+ T cells (not recorded which) from PBMCs. This receptor was obtained from a human donor in good health, serving as a control. The chain employs TRBV19 and TRBJ2-7, with 9 nucleotides matching TRBD2. The CDR3, as DNA: TGTGCCAGTAGTATCGCGGGACTAGCAACCTACGAGCAGTACTTC. It is translated as CASSIAGLATYEQYF.